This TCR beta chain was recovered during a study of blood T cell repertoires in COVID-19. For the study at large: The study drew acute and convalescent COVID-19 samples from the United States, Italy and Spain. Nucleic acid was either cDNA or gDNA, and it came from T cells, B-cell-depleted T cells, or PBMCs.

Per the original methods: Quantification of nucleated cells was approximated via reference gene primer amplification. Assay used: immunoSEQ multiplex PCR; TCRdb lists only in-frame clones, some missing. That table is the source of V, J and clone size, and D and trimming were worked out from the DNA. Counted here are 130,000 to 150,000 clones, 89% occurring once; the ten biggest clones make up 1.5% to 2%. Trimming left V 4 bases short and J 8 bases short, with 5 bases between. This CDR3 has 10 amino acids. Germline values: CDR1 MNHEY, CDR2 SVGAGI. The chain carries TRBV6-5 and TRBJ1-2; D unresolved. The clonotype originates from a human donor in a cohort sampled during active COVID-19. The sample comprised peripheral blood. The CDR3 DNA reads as TGTGCCAGCAGTTTGAGCGGCTACACCTTC. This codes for CASSLSGYTF.